Sequencing of this TCR beta chain was carried out in a study of T-cell memory formation after mild COVID-19. TCRdb re-analysed the 5' RACE reads in MiXCR, keeping a single row per CDR3 protein. The table shows some 300,000 distinct CDR3 sequences, with 20% to 25% occurring only once. From germline, CDR1 is MGHRA and CDR2 YSYEKL. V lost 2 bases and J 5 bases, leaving 7 bases between the germline ends. The CDR3 sequence is 13 residues long. The chain links TRBV4-1 to TRBJ1-5, with D uncertain. The receptor comes from a young man who had mild COVID-19 (a few samples of this study predate the infection). Cell type and time point are not known. Sample: PBMCs or a T cell subset sorted from them (not recorded which). The CDR3 DNA reads TGCGCCAGCAGCCAACCGGGTGATCAGCCCCAGCATTTT. Translating gives CASSQPGDQPQHF.